Listed here are 29 T cell receptor beta chains from one sample, sequenced in a study of shared clonotypes between healthy human individuals. As defined, naive CD8 cells were CD45RO-negative and positively selected for CCR7, with terminally differentiated effector memory CD45RA+ cells excluded. Measured with immunoSEQ multiplex PCR; TCRdb has only the in-frame clones, and not every one. The sample carries some 2 million clones, about 94% recorded once. The sequenced material came from naive CD8+ T cells sorted from blood. The receptors derive from a young man in good health.

The rearrangement uses TRBV9 and TRBJ1-2; possible D gene TRBD1, 6 bases. The ends were cut back, 0 bases at V and 0 bases at J, with 15 bases in the middle. This CDR3 has 17 residues. CDR1 and CDR2 (germline): SGDLS, YYNGEE. CDR3 DNA: TGTGCCAGCAGCGTAGAGGGGGAAGCAGATCCTAACTATGGCTACACCTTC. It is translated as CASSVEGEADPNYGYTF.

The chain joins TRBV7-9 to TRBJ1-2; 7 bases are a match to TRBD1. The CDR3 sequence is 15 residues long. CDR1 is SEHNR and CDR2 is FQNEAQ in the germline V gene (reference sequence). V lost 0 bases and J lost 4; bases outside the gene matches: 5. DNA for the CDR3: TGTGCCAGCAGCTTAGCGTCAGGGGGACCCTATGGCTACACCTTC. Protein: CASSLASGGPYGYTF.

The chain is built from TRBV2 and TRBJ1-4; no definite D call. Germline loops: CDR1 SNHLY, CDR2 FYNNEI. The V end was cut by 3 bases, the J end by 4 bases, with 9 bases between. The CDR3 extends over 14 amino acids. The chain's CDR3 is CASSEDQNNEKLFF. DNA for the CDR3: TGTGCCAGCAGTGAGGACCAAAATAATGAAAAACTGTTTTTT.

The chain couples TRBV11-3 to TRBJ2-7; TRBD2 aligns across 10 bases. V lost 5 bases, J lost 4 bases, and 2 bases stayed unmatched. The CDR3 runs 13 residues. CDR1 SGHNT and CDR2 YENEEA come from the germline V gene. CDR3 in amino acids: CASSPGLAYEQYF. As DNA, the CDR3 is TGTGCCAGCAGCCCGGGACTAGCGTACGAGCAGTACTTC.

The chain recombines TRBV4-3 with TRBJ2-5; D gene unclear. V was shortened by 2 bases and J by 5 bases, with 12 bases between the two germline ends. Germline CDR1 reads LGHNA; CDR2 reads YSLEER. The CDR3 extends over 14 amino acids. The CDR3 protein is CASSQRVMEETQYF. The CDR3 DNA follows: TGCGCCAGCAGCCAACGCGTCATGGAGGAGACCCAGTACTTC.

The chain recombines TRBV28 with TRBJ2-5; either TRBD1 or TRBD2 may fit D (5 bases each). Deletions cut 5 bases from V and 0 bases from J, with 13 bases between. Germline assignment: CDR1 MDHEN and CDR2 SYDVKM. This CDR3 has 15 residues. CDR3 protein: CASSAEGSYQETQYF. The CDR3 bases are TGTGCCAGCAGTGCCGAGGGGTCGTACCAAGAGACCCAGTACTTC.

The chain recombines TRBV6-1 with TRBJ2-7; TRBD2 matches 11 bases. The CDR3 is 17 amino acids. V was pared by 2 bases and J by 6 bases, with 12 bases of the junction left unmatched. Germline values: CDR1 MNHNS, CDR2 SASEGT. CDR3 in amino acids: CASSEKEVSGGAGEQYF. The CDR3 region has the DNA TGTGCCAGCAGTGAAAAGGAGGTTAGCGGGGGGGCCGGCGAGCAGTACTTC.

V is TRBV4-1 and J is TRBJ2-7; 10 bases align to TRBD2. Per germline, CDR1 MGHRA and CDR2 YSYEKL. There are 16 residues in the CDR3. With 2 bases clipped from V and 0 bases from J, the junction kept 4 bases outside the gene matches. This chain's CDR3 is CASSQLAGALSYEQYF. CDR3 nucleotide sequence: TGCGCCAGCAGCCAACTAGCGGGAGCGCTCTCCTACGAGCAGTACTTC.

The V gene is TRBV11-2, the J gene TRBJ2-7; a weak D match, TRBD2 (5 bases). Trimming removed 3 bases from V and 2 bases from J, with 23 bases in between. CDR1 is SGHAT, CDR2 FQNNGV, per germline. The length of the CDR3 is 18 residues. The CDR3: CASSFDGLSTTRAYEQYF. CDR3 nucleotides: TGTGCCAGCAGCTTCGATGGCCTGTCGACTACGCGGGCCTACGAGCAGTACTTC.

The J gene is TRBJ2-7, the V gene TRBV6-1, with D maybe TRBD2 (6 bases). This CDR3 spans 15 amino acids. The V end lost 7 bases, the J end lost 2 bases, and 18 bases lay between the germline ends. Germline lookup yields CDR1 MNHNS and CDR2 SASEGT. CDR3 sequence reads: CASTRGSGIAYEQYF. CDR3 DNA sequence: TGTGCCAGCACTCGGGGGAGTGGGATTGCCTACGAGCAGTACTTC.

The V and J genes are TRBV30 and TRBJ1-5; D uncertain. Trimming shortened V by 2 bases and J by 7 bases, and 12 bases separated the two germline ends. The V gene's germline CDR1 is GTSNPN and CDR2 SVGIG (reference sequence). This CDR3 has 13 amino acids. The CDR3 DNA reads as TGTGCCTGGAGTCCCGGAGTCGCGCAGCCCCAGCATTTT. This encodes CAWSPGVAQPQHF.

On this clone itself: Within the sample, other DNA sequences also encode this same CDR3. The V call is TRBV9, the J call TRBJ2-7, with TRBD2 matching over 11 bases. Losses at the gene ends were 2 bases for V and 3 bases for J; bases not matched to a gene: 1. The CDR3 contains 14 residues. The germline V gene has CDR1 SGDLS and CDR2 YYNGEE. CDR3 DNA: TGTGCCAGCAGCGTGGGGACTAGCGGCTACGAGCAGTACTTC. It codes for CASSVGTSGYEQYF. Full variable domain (missing parts from reference TRBV9 and TRBJ2-7): DSGVTQTPKHLITATGQRVTLRCSPRSGDLSVYWYQQSLDQGLQFLIQYYNGEERAKGNILERFSAQQFPDLHSELNLSSLELGDSALYFCASSVGTSGYEQYFGPGTRLTVT.

This chain connects TRBV5-8 to TRBJ1-6; D gene unclear. In germline, CDR1 is SGHTS, CDR2 YDEGEE. The CDR3 extends over 15 amino acids. The V gene lost 0 bases and the J gene lost 7 bases, with 11 bases spanning the gap. The CDR3 sequence is CASSLVATQNSPLHF. In DNA, the CDR3 is TGTGCCAGCAGCTTGGTGGCCACCCAGAATTCACCCCTCCACTTT. Combining the CDR3 with reference TRBV5-8 and TRBJ1-6 gives the whole variable domain EAGVTQSPTHLIKTRGQQATLRCSPISGHTSVYWYQQALGLGLQFLLWYDEGEERNRGNFPPRFSGRQFPNYSSELNVNALELEDSALYLCASSLVATQNSPLHFGNGTRLTVT.

The gene calls are TRBV7-9 and TRBJ2-7, with TRBD1 as a possible D gene (5 bases). Germline CDR1 reads SEHNR; CDR2 reads FQNEAQ (reference sequence). This CDR3 has 14 amino acids. V was trimmed by 5 bases and J by 3 bases, leaving 14 bases between them. Here the CDR3 DNA reads TGTGCCAGCAGCGCAGGGCTCGGGCTCTACGAGCAGTACTTC. This codes for CASSAGLGLYEQYF.

The chain is built from TRBV4-1 and TRBJ1-6; 10 positions match TRBD1. The CDR3 contains 18 residues. Germline CDR1 is MGHRA and CDR2 is YSYEKL. Trimming cost V 5 bases and J 3 bases; bases outside gene matches: 10. CDR3 nucleotides: TGCGCCAGCAGCGACGGGACAGGGGCCGAATACTATAATTCACCCCTCCACTTT. This codes for CASSDGTGAEYYNSPLHF.

CDR3: CASSPRTGGLEKLFF. The DNA for the CDR3 is TGTGCCAGTAGCCCTCGGACAGGGGGTTTAGAAAAACTGTTTTTT. The chain combines TRBV19 with TRBJ1-4; 10 bases agree with TRBD1. The germline gives CDR1 LNHDA, CDR2 SQIVND (reference sequence). The trim removed 6 bases at V and 8 bases at J, leaving 9 bases unmatched. CDR3 size: 15 residues.

The rearrangement uses TRBV27 and TRBJ2-7; 8 bases agree with TRBD2. This CDR3 comprises 15 residues. From germline, CDR1 is MNHEY and CDR2 SMNVEV (reference sequence). Germline trimming cut 0 bases from V and 2 bases from J; bases unmatched to any gene: 3. This chain's CDR3 is CASSLSAGGAYEQYF. The CDR3 nucleotides read TGTGCCAGCAGTTTATCGGCGGGGGGCGCCTACGAGCAGTACTTC.

About this clone: The identical CDR3 is also encoded by other nucleotide sequences in the sample. CDR3 protein: CASSYSTGYEQYF. The CDR3, as DNA: TGTGCCAGCAGTTACAGTACGGGGTACGAGCAGTACTTC. This chain links TRBV6-6 with TRBJ2-7; D possibly corresponds to TRBD2 (5 bases). Trimming left V 2 bases short and J 4 bases short, with 9 bases between. The CDR3 covers 13 residues. The germline CDR1 and CDR2 sequences are MNHNY and SVGAGI (reference sequence).

A few counts support this clone. The chain carries TRBV6-5 and TRBJ2-7; D call uncertain. The CDR3 consists of 15 residues. CDR1 MNHEY and CDR2 SVGAGI come from the germline V gene. The germline V and J ends were trimmed by 0 bases and 3 bases, with 12 bases remaining between them. In nucleotides, the CDR3 is TGTGCCAGCAGTTACTCCGAGCTTAACGACTACGAGCAGTACTTC. Translation gives CASSYSELNDYEQYF.

The CDR3: CASSLPTGRGAGDEQYF. The CDR3 DNA is TGTGCCAGCAGCTTGCCCACGGGGAGGGGAGCGGGGGACGAGCAGTACTTC. V is TRBV11-2 and J is TRBJ2-7; 8 nucleotides align to TRBD2. This CDR3 has 17 amino acids. Germline CDR1 reads SGHAT; CDR2 reads FQNNGV. Losses at the gene ends were 3 bases for V and 5 bases for J; bases not matched to a gene: 15.

CDR3: CASSVWSTSVPGELFF. The CDR3 nucleotides are TGTGCCAGCAGTGTATGGTCTACTAGCGTCCCCGGGGAGCTGTTTTTT. The genes are TRBV2 and TRBJ2-2; TRBD2 aligns across 7 bases. From germline, CDR1 is SNHLY and CDR2 FYNNEI. The V segment lost 4 bases and the J segment 6 bases; nucleotides outside the gene matches: 11. The CDR3 length is 16 residues.

V is TRBV4-1 and J is TRBJ1-4; D unresolved. The CDR3 sequence is 12 residues long. Looked up from germline, CDR1 is MGHRA and CDR2 is YSYEKL. The V gene lost 3 bases and the J gene lost 8 bases, with 7 bases spanning the gap. The CDR3 DNA sequence: TGCGCCAGCAGCCATTTGTGGGAAAAACTGTTTTTT. Its protein is CASSHLWEKLFF.

J is TRBJ2-7 and V is TRBV30, with TRBD2 matching 10 bases. Unmatched junction bases numbered 11, after V lost 2 bases and J lost 13 bases. This CDR3 region has 13 residues. Germline CDR1 GTSNPN, CDR2 SVGIG (reference sequence). The CDR3 here is CAWSLLPSGSQYF. The CDR3 coding sequence is TGTGCCTGGAGTCTGCTTCCTAGCGGGAGCCAATACTTC.

This clone was observed a single time. The rearrangement uses TRBV7-9 and TRBJ2-3; 7 nucleotides line up with TRBD2. Germline V gene sequence: CDR1 SEHNR, CDR2 FQNEAQ (reference sequence). There are 15 residues in the CDR3. V dropped 7 bases and J dropped 3; count of bases not matched to a gene: 10. This chain's CDR3 is CASIPGGDVTDTQYF. In nucleotides, the CDR3 is TGTGCCAGCATTCCGGGGGGAGATGTTACAGATACGCAGTATTTT.

J is TRBJ2-5 and V is TRBV4-2, with 7 positions matching TRBD1. After removal of 5 bases from V and 1 base from J, the junction contained 7 bases not matched to a gene. This CDR3 has 15 residues. CDR1 is LGHNA, CDR2 YNFKEQ, per germline. CDR3 DNA: TGTGCCAGCAGCGAAGCACAGGGGTCCCAAGAGACCCAGTACTTC. Translated: CASSEAQGSQETQYF.

The chain couples TRBV7-9 to TRBJ2-3; 7 bases map to TRBD2. The CDR3 loop spans 17 amino acids. Looked up from germline, CDR1 is SEHNR and CDR2 is FQNEAQ (reference sequence). The junction had 15 bases not matched to a gene; V was cut back by 5 bases and J by 4 bases. The CDR3 protein is CASSRVGAGVAADTQYF. The DNA of the CDR3 is TGTGCCAGCAGCCGGGTCGGGGCGGGAGTGGCGGCAGATACGCAGTATTTT.

This sequence joins TRBV11-3 and TRBJ2-5; D is perhaps TRBD1 (5 bases). The CDR3 contains 15 residues. The germline V gene encodes CDR1 SGHNT and CDR2 YENEEA. V was shortened by 1 base and J by 3 bases, with 12 bases between the two germline ends. The CDR3 loop is CASSLGEQVEETQYF. CDR3 nucleotide sequence: TGTGCCAGCAGCTTAGGAGAACAGGTTGAAGAGACCCAGTACTTC.

The chain joins TRBV7-9 to TRBJ1-1; no firm D call. Trimming took 5 bases from V and 8 from J, leaving 12 bases between them. This CDR3 contains 12 residues. Looked up from germline, CDR1 is SEHNR and CDR2 is FQNEAQ (reference sequence). As DNA, the CDR3 is TGTGCCAGCAGCCCTTTCCAGGTGGAAGCTTTCTTT. Its translation: CASSPFQVEAFF.

The chain recombines TRBV27 with TRBJ2-5; 8 bases align to TRBD2. The J segment lost 2 bases and the V segment lost 2 bases, leaving 7 bases of the junction unmatched. The CDR3 contains 16 residues. Germline V gene data show CDR1 as MNHEY and CDR2 as SMNVEV (reference sequence). The CDR3 bases are TGTGCCAGCAGTTTAGCCGGGGGGGGTCTTCAAGAGACCCAGTACTTC. It yields the protein CASSLAGGGLQETQYF.